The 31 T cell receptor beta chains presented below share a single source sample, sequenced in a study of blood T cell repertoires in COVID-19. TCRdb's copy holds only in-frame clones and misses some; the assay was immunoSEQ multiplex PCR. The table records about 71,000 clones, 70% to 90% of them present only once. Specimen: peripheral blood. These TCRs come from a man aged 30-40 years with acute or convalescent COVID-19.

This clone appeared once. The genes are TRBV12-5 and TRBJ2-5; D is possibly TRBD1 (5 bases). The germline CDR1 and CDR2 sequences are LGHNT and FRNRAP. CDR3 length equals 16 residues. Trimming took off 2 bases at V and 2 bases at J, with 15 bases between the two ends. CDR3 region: CASGLSAIDRQETQYF. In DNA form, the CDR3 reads TGTGCTAGTGGTTTGAGTGCTATCGACAGACAAGAGACCCAGTACTTC.

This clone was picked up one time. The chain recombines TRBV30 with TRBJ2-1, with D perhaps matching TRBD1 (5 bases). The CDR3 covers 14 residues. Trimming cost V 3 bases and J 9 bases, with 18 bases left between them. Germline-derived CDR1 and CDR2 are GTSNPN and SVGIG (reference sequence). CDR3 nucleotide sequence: TGTGCCTGGAGAGGGCACCCCCAGGGTCGTGAGCAGTTCTTC. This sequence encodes CAWRGHPQGREQFF.

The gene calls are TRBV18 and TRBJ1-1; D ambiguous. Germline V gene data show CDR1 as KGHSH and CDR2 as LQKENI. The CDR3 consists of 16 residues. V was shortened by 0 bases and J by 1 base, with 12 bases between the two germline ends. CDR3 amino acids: CASSPPKSVSNTEAFF. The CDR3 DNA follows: TGTGCCAGCTCACCACCTAAATCCGTCTCGAACACTGAAGCTTTCTTT.

The CDR3 here is CASSEITGTEAFF. CDR3 nucleotide sequence: TGCGCCAGCAGTGAAATAACCGGCACTGAAGCTTTCTTT. This chain uses TRBV10-2 with TRBJ1-1; no firm D call. CDR1 is WSHSY and CDR2 is SAAADI in the germline V gene. The V end lost 3 bases, the J end lost 4 bases, and 9 bases lay between the germline ends. This CDR3 is built from 13 residues.

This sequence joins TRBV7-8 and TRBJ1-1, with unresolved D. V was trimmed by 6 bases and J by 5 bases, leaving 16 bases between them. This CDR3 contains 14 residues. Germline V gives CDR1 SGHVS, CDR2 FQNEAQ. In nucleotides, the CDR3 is TGTGCCAGCAGGCGCCGGGAGGGCTGGACTGAAGCTTTCTTT. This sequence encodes CASRRREGWTEAFF.

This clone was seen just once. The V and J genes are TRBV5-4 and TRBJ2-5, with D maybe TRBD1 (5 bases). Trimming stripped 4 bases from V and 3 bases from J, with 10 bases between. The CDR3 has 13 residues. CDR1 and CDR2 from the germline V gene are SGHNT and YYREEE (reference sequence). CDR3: CASSPDRKETQYF. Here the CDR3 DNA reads TGTGCCAGCAGCCCCGACAGAAAAGAGACCCAGTACTTC.

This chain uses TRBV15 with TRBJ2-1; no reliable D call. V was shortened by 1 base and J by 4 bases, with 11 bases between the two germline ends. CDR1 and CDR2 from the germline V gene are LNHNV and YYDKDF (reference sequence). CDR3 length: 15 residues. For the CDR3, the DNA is TGTGCCACCAGCAGAGGATTGTACGGGTACAATGAGCAGTTCTTC. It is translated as CATSRGLYGYNEQFF.

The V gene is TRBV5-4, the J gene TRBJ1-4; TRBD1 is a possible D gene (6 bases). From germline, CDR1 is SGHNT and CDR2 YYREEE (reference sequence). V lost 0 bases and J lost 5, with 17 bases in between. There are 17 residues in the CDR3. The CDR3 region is CASSLGGPSAGNEKLFF. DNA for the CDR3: TGTGCCAGCAGCTTGGGGGGGCCGTCAGCAGGGAATGAAAAACTGTTTTTT.

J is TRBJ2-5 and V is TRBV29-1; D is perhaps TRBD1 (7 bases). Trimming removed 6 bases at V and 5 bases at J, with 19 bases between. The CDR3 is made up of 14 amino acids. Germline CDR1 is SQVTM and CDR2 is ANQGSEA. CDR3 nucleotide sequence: TGCAGCGTGGGAAACAGGGGAGGCCACGAGACCCAGTACTTC. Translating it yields CSVGNRGGHETQYF.

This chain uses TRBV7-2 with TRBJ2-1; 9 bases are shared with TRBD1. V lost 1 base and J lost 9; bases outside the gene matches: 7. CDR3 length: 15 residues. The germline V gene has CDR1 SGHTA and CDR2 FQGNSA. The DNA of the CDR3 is TGTGCCAGCAGCTTAGACGGGACAGGGACGCGTGAGCAGTTCTTC. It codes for CASSLDGTGTREQFF.

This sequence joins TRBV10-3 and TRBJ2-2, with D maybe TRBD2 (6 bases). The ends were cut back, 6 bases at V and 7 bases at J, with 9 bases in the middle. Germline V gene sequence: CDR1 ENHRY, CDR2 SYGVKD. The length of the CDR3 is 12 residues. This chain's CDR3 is CAIRGGLGELFF. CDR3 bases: TGTGCCATCAGGGGGGGTCTCGGGGAGCTGTTTTTT.

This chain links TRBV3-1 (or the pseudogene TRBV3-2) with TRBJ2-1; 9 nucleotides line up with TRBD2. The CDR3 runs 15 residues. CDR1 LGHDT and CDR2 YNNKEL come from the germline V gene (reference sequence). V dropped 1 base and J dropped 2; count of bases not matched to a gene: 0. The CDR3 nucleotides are TGTGCCAGCAGCCAAGTAGCGGGGGCCTACAATGAGCAGTTCTTC. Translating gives CASSQVAGAYNEQFF.

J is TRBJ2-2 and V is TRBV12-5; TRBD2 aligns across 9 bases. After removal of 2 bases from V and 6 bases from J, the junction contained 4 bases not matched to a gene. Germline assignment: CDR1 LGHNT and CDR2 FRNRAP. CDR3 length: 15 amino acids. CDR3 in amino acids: CASGLLRGGPGELFF. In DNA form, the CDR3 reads TGTGCTAGTGGTTTGTTGCGGGGGGGCCCCGGGGAGCTGTTTTTT.

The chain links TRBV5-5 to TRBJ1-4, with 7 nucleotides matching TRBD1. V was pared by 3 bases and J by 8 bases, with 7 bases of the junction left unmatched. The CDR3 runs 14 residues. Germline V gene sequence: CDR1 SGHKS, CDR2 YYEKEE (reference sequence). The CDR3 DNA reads TGTGCCAGCAGCTCGTATAGGGACAGCGAAAAACTGTTTTTT. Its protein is CASSSYRDSEKLFF.

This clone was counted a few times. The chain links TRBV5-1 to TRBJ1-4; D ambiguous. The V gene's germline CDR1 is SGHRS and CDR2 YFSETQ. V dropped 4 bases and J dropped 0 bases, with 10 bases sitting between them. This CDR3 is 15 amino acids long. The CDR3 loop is CASSPSVATNEKLFF. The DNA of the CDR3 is TGCGCCAGCAGCCCCTCGGTGGCAACTAATGAAAAACTGTTTTTT.

CDR3 in amino acids: CASSPELAYGYTF. DNA for the CDR3: TGTGCCAGCTCACCAGAATTGGCCTATGGCTACACCTTC. The rearrangement uses TRBV18 and TRBJ1-2; D remains ambiguous. Trimming removed 2 bases from V and 4 bases from J, with 8 bases in between. This CDR3 spans 13 amino acids. Per the germline V gene, CDR1 is KGHSH and CDR2 is LQKENI.

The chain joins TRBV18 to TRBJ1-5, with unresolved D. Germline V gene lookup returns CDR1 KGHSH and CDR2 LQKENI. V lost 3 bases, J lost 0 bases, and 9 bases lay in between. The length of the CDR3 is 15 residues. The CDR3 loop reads CASSPQRASNQPQHF. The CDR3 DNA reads TGTGCCAGCTCACCGCAGAGGGCTAGCAATCAGCCCCAGCATTTT.

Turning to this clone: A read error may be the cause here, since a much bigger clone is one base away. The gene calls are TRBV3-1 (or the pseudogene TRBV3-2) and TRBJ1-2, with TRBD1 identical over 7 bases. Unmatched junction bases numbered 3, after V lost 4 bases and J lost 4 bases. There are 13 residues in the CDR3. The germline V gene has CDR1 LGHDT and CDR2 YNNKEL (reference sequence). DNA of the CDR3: TGTGCCAGCAGCCCCGGGACAGCCTATGGCTACACCTTC. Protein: CASSPGTAYGYTF.

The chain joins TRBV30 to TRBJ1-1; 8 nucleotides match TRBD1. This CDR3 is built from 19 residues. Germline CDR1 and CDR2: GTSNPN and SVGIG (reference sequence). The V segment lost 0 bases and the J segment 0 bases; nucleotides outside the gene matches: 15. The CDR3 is CAWSVRLYRGVDMNTEAFF. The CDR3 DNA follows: TGTGCCTGGAGTGTACGCTTGTACAGGGGGGTCGACATGAACACTGAAGCTTTCTTT.

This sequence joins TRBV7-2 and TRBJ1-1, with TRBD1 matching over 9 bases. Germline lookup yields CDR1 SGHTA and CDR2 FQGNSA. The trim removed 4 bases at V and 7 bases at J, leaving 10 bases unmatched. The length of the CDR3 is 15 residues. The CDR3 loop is CASSSPGQGRIEAFF. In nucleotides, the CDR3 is TGTGCCAGCAGCTCTCCGGGACAGGGAAGGATTGAAGCTTTCTTT.

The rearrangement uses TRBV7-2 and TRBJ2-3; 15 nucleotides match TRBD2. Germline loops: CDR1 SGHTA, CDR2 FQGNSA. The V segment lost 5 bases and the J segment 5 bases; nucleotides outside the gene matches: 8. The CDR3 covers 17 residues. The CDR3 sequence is CASSLLGLAGGGDTQYF. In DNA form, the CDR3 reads TGTGCCAGCAGCCTCCTCGGACTAGCGGGGGGGGGAGATACGCAGTATTTT.

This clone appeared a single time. CDR3 sequence: CASSPRDSTDTQYF. The CDR3 region has the DNA TGTGCCAGCAGCCCCAGGGATAGCACAGATACGCAGTATTTT. The chain is built from TRBV6-2 or TRBV6-3 and TRBJ2-3; a possible D gene is TRBD1 (5 bases). CDR1 and CDR2 (germline): MNHEY, SVGEGT. Trimming cost V 6 bases and J 0 bases, with 10 bases left between them. The CDR3 totals 14 residues.

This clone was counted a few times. The CDR3, as DNA: TGTGCCACCTCAGCGGAACAGGGTTCCGAGCAGTACTTC. Its protein product is CATSAEQGSEQYF. The chain links TRBV19 to TRBJ2-7; the D gene is possibly TRBD1 (6 bases). V was pared by 10 bases and J by 6 bases, with 19 bases between. The CDR3 sequence is 13 residues long. Germline values: CDR1 LNHDA, CDR2 SQIVND (reference sequence).

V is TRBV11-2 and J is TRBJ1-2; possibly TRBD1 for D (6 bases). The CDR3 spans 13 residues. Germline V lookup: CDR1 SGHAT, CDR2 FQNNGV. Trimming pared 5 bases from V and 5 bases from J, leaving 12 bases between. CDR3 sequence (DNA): TGTGCCAGCAGCGAGAACAGGGAGTATGGCTACACCTTC. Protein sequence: CASSENREYGYTF.

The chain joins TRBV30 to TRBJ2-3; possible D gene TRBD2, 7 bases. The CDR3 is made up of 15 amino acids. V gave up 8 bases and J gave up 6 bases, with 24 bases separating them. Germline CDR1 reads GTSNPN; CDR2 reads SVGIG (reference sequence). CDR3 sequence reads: CAALSGGAGVDTQYF. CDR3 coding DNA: TGTGCCGCCCTATCTGGGGGGGCGGGGGTCGATACGCAGTATTTT.

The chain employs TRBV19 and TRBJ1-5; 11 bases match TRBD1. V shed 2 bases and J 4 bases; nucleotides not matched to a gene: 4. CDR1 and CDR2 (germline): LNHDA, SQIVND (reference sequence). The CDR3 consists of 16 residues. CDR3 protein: CASSILDRGRNQPQHF. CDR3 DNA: TGTGCCAGTAGTATATTGGACAGGGGGCGTAATCAGCCCCAGCATTTT.

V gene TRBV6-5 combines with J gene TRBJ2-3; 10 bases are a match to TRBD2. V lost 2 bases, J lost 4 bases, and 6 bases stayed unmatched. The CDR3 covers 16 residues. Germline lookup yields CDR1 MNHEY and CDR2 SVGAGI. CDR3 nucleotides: TGTGCCAGCAGTTACGTAAGCGGGGGGGCCGCAGATACGCAGTATTTT. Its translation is CASSYVSGGAADTQYF.

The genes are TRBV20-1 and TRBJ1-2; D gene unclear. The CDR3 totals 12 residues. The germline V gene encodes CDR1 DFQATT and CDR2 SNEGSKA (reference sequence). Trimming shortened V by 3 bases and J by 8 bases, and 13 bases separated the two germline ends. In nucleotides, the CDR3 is TGCAGTGCTAGTAAGCCCGGGGAGGGCTACACCTTC. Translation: CSASKPGEGYTF.

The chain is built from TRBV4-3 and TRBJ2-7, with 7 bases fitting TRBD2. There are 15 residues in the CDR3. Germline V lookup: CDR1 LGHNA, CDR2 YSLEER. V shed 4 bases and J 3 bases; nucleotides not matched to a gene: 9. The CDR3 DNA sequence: TGCGCCAGCAGCCCTCAGTCGGGGGGAAACTACGAGCAGTACTTC. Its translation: CASSPQSGGNYEQYF.

As DNA, the CDR3 is TGCGCCAGCAGCCCCCGGACTAGCGGGGGCTATTTCCAAGAGACCCAGTACTTC. This translates into CASSPRTSGGYFQETQYF. The rearrangement joins TRBV5-1 to TRBJ2-5, with 13 bases lining up with TRBD2. V shed 4 bases, J shed 1 base, and the junction held 10 bases outside the gene matches. The CDR3 is made up of 18 amino acids. The germline V gene has CDR1 SGHRS and CDR2 YFSETQ.

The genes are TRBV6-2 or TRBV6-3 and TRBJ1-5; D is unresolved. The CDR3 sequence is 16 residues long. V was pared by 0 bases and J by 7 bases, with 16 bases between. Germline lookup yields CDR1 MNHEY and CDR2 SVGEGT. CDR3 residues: CASSYSGRGGGQPQHF. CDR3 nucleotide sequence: TGTGCCAGCAGTTACTCGGGTCGGGGAGGTGGGCAGCCCCAGCATTTT.